The rows below give T cell receptor beta chains drawn from one sample of a study of graft-versus-host responses after intestinal transplantation. TCRdb keeps only in-frame clones here, not all; method: immunoSEQ multiplex PCR. Of roughly 40,000 clones in the sample, 93% were seen once. The sample here was PBMCs, taken roughly 110 weeks after intestinal transplantation. The receptors here all came from a human patient who received an intestinal transplant, so some T cells may come from the graft donor. Each CDR3 is given with its conserved first and last residue. A D gene is named only where the DNA matches it firmly. For some rows the clone size is stated as once, few or many, or as a class when expanded; others skip it.

v_call	d_call	j_call	cdr3_length	clone_size	cdr3_nt	cdr3_aa
TRBV29-1	.	TRBJ2-7	11	.	TGCAGCGTTGCTACTTCCGACGAGCAGTACTTC	CSVATSDEQYF
TRBV20-1	.	TRBJ1-2	11	.	TGCAGTGCTTTCTCAAACTATGGCTACACCTTC	CSAFSNYGYTF
TRBV7-2	.	TRBJ2-2	15	once	TGTGCCAGCAGCTCACAAAGCGGGAACACCGGGGAGCTGTTTTTT	CASSSQSGNTGELFF
TRBV7-9	TRBD2	TRBJ2-1	15	.	TGTGCCAGCAGCTACGGACTAGCGGGAGTCGATGAGCAGTTCTTC	CASSYGLAGVDEQFF
TRBV19	TRBD2	TRBJ2-3	15	.	TGTGCCAGTAAAGCGGGGGGCTCTTTTATCGGTACGCAGTATTTT	CASKAGGSFIGTQYF
TRBV6-1	.	TRBJ2-5	13	.	TGTGCCAGCAGATTTAGCGGCCAAGAGACCCAGTACTTC	CASRFSGQETQYF
TRBV6-6	.	TRBJ1-6	14	.	TGTGCCAGCAGTTTCGAGGGGAAGAGTTCACCCCTCCACTTT	CASSFEGKSSPLHF
TRBV13	.	TRBJ2-5	13	.	TGTGCCAGCGCGGGACAGAGAAAAGAGACCCAGTACTTC	CASAGQRKETQYF
TRBV2	.	TRBJ1-3	11	.	TGTGCCAGCAGTTATGGAAACACCATATATTTT	CASSYGNTIYF
TRBV5-5	.	TRBJ1-1	12	once	TGTGCCAGCAGCTTGGGGTTTCGGGAAGCTTTCTTT	CASSLGFREAFF
TRBV30	.	TRBJ1-3	12	.	TGTGCCTGGGACAAAGGAGGAAACACCATATATTTT	CAWDKGGNTIYF
TRBV29-1	.	TRBJ2-1	11	.	TGCAGCGCAGCACTCTACAATGAGCAGTTCTTC	CSAALYNEQFF
TRBV6-6	TRBD1	TRBJ2-7	14	once	TGTACCAGCAGTTATCAGACAGGGGGCAGCGAGCAGTACTTC	CTSSYQTGGSEQYF
TRBV5-4	TRBD1	TRBJ2-7	14	.	TGTGCCAGCAGCCGCGGACAGGGGACCTACGAGCAGTACTTC	CASSRGQGTYEQYF
TRBV11-3	.	TRBJ1-1	14	.	TGTGCCAGCAGCTTAGTTACGGGGTCGACTGAAGCTTTCTTT	CASSLVTGSTEAFF
TRBV18	TRBD1	TRBJ1-2	14	once	TGTGCCAGCTCACTACAGGGGACTTTCCATGGCTACACCTTC	CASSLQGTFHGYTF
TRBV5-1	.	TRBJ2-2	15	.	TGCGCCAGCAGCTTAGGAGGAAAGAACACCGGGGAGCTGTTTTTT	CASSLGGKNTGELFF
TRBV11-2	.	TRBJ2-7	15	.	TGTGCCAGCAGCTTAGTGGGAGGAGACGAGTACGAGCAGTACTTC	CASSLVGGDEYEQYF
TRBV5-1	.	TRBJ2-3	13	.	TGCGCCAGCAGCTCGGACTACACAGATACGCAGTATTTT	CASSSDYTDTQYF
TRBV18	.	TRBJ1-4	14	.	TGTGCCAGCTCAAGGGAGGACAGTAATGAAAAACTGTTTTTT	CASSREDSNEKLFF
TRBV4-1	.	TRBJ2-3	14	.	TGCGCCAGCAGCGGGGGGGCTAGCACAGATACGCAGTATTTT	CASSGGASTDTQYF
TRBV2	.	TRBJ2-4	13	.	TGTGCCAGCAGTGACACAGGCCAAAACATTCAGTACTTC	CASSDTGQNIQYF
TRBV7-9	.	TRBJ1-2	12	.	TGTGCTACGGTTGGGTCCAACTATGGCTACACCTTC	CATVGSNYGYTF
TRBV9	.	TRBJ1-3	14	.	TGTGCCAGCAGCGTAGCGGTAGGAGGAAACACCATATATTTT	CASSVAVGGNTIYF
TRBV6-1	.	TRBJ1-2	14	.	TGTGCCAGCAGTGCGGGAGACATGGTTTATGGCTACACCTTC	CASSAGDMVYGYTF
TRBV19	.	TRBJ2-1	16	.	TGTGCCAGTAGTCAACCCTTTGGGGCGGGGCCCAATGAGCAGTTCTTC	CASSQPFGAGPNEQFF
TRBV7-9	.	TRBJ1-3	15	.	TGTGCCAGCAGCTCAACGACAGAAGGTGGAAACACCATATATTTT	CASSSTTEGGNTIYF
TRBV9	.	TRBJ2-1	16	.	TGTGCCAGCAGCGTAGGATCCGGGCAGGGAAACAATGAGCAGTTCTTC	CASSVGSGQGNNEQFF
TRBV9	.	TRBJ2-7	15	.	TGTGCCAGCAGCGTAAGTGAGGACGGGGCCTACGAGCAGTACTTC	CASSVSEDGAYEQYF
TRBV12-5	.	TRBJ2-5	16	once	TGTGCTAGTGGTTTGGTCGGGTCCACCCCACAAGAGACCCAGTACTTC	CASGLVGSTPQETQYF
TRBV27	TRBD1	TRBJ2-2	17	.	TGTGCCAGCAGTAGCGAGTGGGACAGGGTTAACACCGGGGAGCTGTTTTTT	CASSSEWDRVNTGELFF
TRBV25-1	.	TRBJ2-1	16	.	TGTGCCAGCAGTGAAGGAGCGGCAGCTACTTCTAATGAGCAGTTCTTC	CASSEGAAATSNEQFF
TRBV29-1	.	TRBJ2-6	14	.	TGCAGCGTAGACAGGATCTCTGGGGCCAACGTCCTGACTTTC	CSVDRISGANVLTF
TRBV13	TRBD2	TRBJ2-5	16	.	TGTGCCAGCAGCTCCCCGACTAGCGGGAGCGTGGAGACCCAGTACTTC	CASSSPTSGSVETQYF
TRBV15	.	TRBJ1-1	14	few	TGTGCCACCAGCAGAGATGGGACGCGACGAGAGGCTTTCTTT	CATSRDGTRREAFF
TRBV6-9	.	TRBJ1-5	13	.	TGTGCCAGCAGGATAGACAGTTATCAGCCCCAGCATTTT	CASRIDSYQPQHF
TRBV27	.	TRBJ2-2	18	.	TGTGCCAGCAGTCCCTACGTTGGGACAACCCGCCACACCGGGGAGCTGTTTTTT	CASSPYVGTTRHTGELFF
TRBV6-5	.	TRBJ2-7	15	once	TGTGCCAGCAGTTACTCAGCCTCTGGGGCCTACGAGCAGTACTTC	CASSYSASGAYEQYF
TRBV7-2	TRBD1	TRBJ1-5	15	.	TGTGCCAGCAGCCACGAGGGACAGCCCTTCATGGCCCAGCATTTT	CASSHEGQPFMAQHF
TRBV5-1	.	TRBJ1-6	15	.	TGCGCCAGCACTGCCAAGGCCGGAGGAAATTCACCCCTCCACTTT	CASTAKAGGNSPLHF
TRBV28	TRBD1	TRBJ2-7	14	.	TGTGCCAGCAGTTCCGGGACAGAAGCCTACGAGCAGTACTTC	CASSSGTEAYEQYF
TRBV5-4	TRBD1	TRBJ1-2	16	.	TGTGCCAGCAGCCTACCTAACAGGGGTGGGGAAGACGGCTACACCTTC	CASSLPNRGGEDGYTF
TRBV5-4	.	TRBJ1-1	15	.	TGTGCCAGCAGCCCACCCCCAGGGCGCAACACTGAAGCTTTCTTT	CASSPPPGRNTEAFF
TRBV7-9	TRBD1	TRBJ2-7	13	once	TGTGCCAGCAGCGGCGGGACAGGGCTCGAGCAGTACTTC	CASSGGTGLEQYF
TRBV7-9	TRBD1	TRBJ1-5	13	.	TGTGCCAGCAGCCCGACAGGGTTTCAGCCCCAGCATTTT	CASSPTGFQPQHF
TRBV2	.	TRBJ1-1	11	few	TGTGCATTTAGGTCGAACACTGAAGCTTTCTTT	CAFRSNTEAFF
TRBV7-9	TRBD1	TRBJ2-1	16	.	TGTGCCAGCAGCTCACCCCCGGGACAGGCCTACAATGAGCAGTTCTTC	CASSSPPGQAYNEQFF
TRBV27	TRBD2	TRBJ2-3	16	.	TGTGCCAGCAATCCCGGCGGACTAGTGTGGGGAGATACGCAGTATTTT	CASNPGGLVWGDTQYF
TRBV6-5	TRBD2	TRBJ2-1	13	.	TGTGCCAGCAGACTAGCGGGGGGGCATGAGCAGTTCTTC	CASRLAGGHEQFF
TRBV28	.	TRBJ1-4	14	.	TGTGCCAGCAGTTCCGGGTCCTTGGGGGAAAAACTGTTTTTT	CASSSGSLGEKLFF